This T cell receptor beta chain is drawn from a study of identifying expanded T cells in peripheral blood. Measured with immunoSEQ multiplex PCR; TCRdb has only the in-frame clones, and not every one. The table records under 70,000 clones, around 87% of them present only once. General observations from the study: Variance in clone template counts between roughly 2-week samples significantly increased with total template count across all healthy donors. About 1.2 clones differed between technical replicates, versus roughly 16 and 20 over time.

The V gene lost 6 bases and the J gene lost 5 bases, with 16 bases spanning the gap. CDR1 is MNHEY, CDR2 SVGAGI, per germline. The CDR3 runs to 14 residues. Note on this clone: The antigen is unknown.

No infections or other immune events were documented during collection. The genes are TRBV6-5 and TRBJ2-5, with D maybe TRBD2 (5 bases). Sample: blood. The clonotype originates from a person between 18 and 75 years old in good health. CDR3 in DNA: TGTGCCAGCAGCGCCGGACTGGTCCATGAGACCCAGTACTTC. Protein sequence: CASSAGLVHETQYF.